Reported below is one T cell receptor beta chain. This clonotype occurred many times. What antigen it recognizes has not been identified. No base qualities exist here, and no much larger clone lies one base off it. Trimmed from V: 4 bases; trimmed from J: 6 bases; junction bases lacking a gene match: 9. CDR1 and CDR2 are drawn from the germline V gene (reference sequence): DFQATT, SNEGSKA. The CDR3 has 16 amino acids, counting the end cysteine and phenylalanine. CDR3 DNA is the only sequence kept; it has 48 bases, read in frame from the first base. The sample originates from a study of read filtering for tumor transcriptome and immune sequencing (dated by TCRdb to the early 2020s). General notes on the study: The cohort was composed of 17 male and 11 to 15 female patients, with a mean age of roughly 61 years and an age range of roughly 45 to 80. Under revised international staging, roughly eight patients fell into R-ISS I, approximately 15 into R-ISS II and 6 or 7 into R-ISS III. After DNase treatment, whole-transcriptome libraries were prepared with the TruSeq RNA Access Library Prep Kit. TCR-region mapped reads per sample ranged from about 3.5 to 11 million with IR-seq versus only about 75 to 1,400 with RNA-seq. Using the same bone marrow samples, the study compared TCR repertoires obtained by targeted immune repertoire sequencing with those obtained by bulk whole-transcriptome sequencing. One of the main goals was to work out a read-filtering strategy for immune repertoire data, in particular whether clonotypes backed by only a single read should be removed.

Study-level results and caveats: Compared with RNA-seq, IR-seq captured clonotypes at much higher depth and more reliably, and a smaller IR-seq throughput was enough to identify most shared clonotypes. When single-read clonotypes were removed, the proportions of shared clonotypes in IR-seq and RNA-seq correlated more strongly. The sorted CD138-negative fraction was composed of a mixed bone marrow immune population rather than of purified T cells. Single-read clonotypes made up roughly four fifths of clonotypes but only about 4% of total reads in IR-seq, compared with about 69% of clonotypes and around 45% of reads in RNA-seq.

TCR libraries were constructed from about 400 ng RNA using the Immunoverse kit, and molecular barcoded adaptors covering alpha/delta and beta/gamma chains were employed. The same RNA used for transcriptome sequencing was used for TCR library preparation. Sequencing of the TCR libraries was done on an Illumina HiSeq 4000 with 2 x 150 cycles. The study's processing was this. With MiXCR, TCR reads were aligned to human V, D, J and C references and assembled into CDR3 clonotypes, with quality filtering and error correction included. Clonotype counts and gene usage diversity were analyzed with the tcR package in R. For inspection of raw mapping reads, RNA-seq reads were mapped by STAR aligner version 2.5.3a onto GRCh37 of the human genome. To test the effect of sequencing depth on detected clonotypes, IR-seq fastq files were randomly downsampled using Seqtk 1.3. TCRdb reprocessed the public reads (quality trimming at Q25 with fastp, clone calling with MiXCR) and kept in-frame beta chains. Each entry merges the rows of one CDR3 protein and shows their most common DNA and genes. TCRdb assigned the V and J calls; the authors' analysis was not used. The sample table records 50,000 or so distinct CDR3 sequences; over 9.5% of these occur just once. The ten largest clones add up to about 14% of the sample.

Bone marrow was sampled from every patient at the time of active disease. Ficoll-Hypaque density gradient centrifugation was used to isolate the bone marrow mononuclear cells. Myeloma plasma cells were removed and CD138-negative cells were obtained by negative selection following labeling with CD138 magnetic microbeads on a MACS separator. Purity of the isolated cells was checked by flow cytometry on an Attune NxT using CD138 antibodies. TRIzol reagent was used to extract total RNA, and a NanoDrop spectrophotometer was used to quantify the extracted RNA. Paired RNA-seq and IR-seq were performed on the CD138-negative bone marrow sample of each patient.

This clonotype was obtained from a donor at least 40 years old with multiple myeloma. The chain links TRBV20-1 with TRBJ2-1; 13 bases in the junction line up with TRBD2. The source material was a population of CD138-negative cells sorted from bone marrow. This sample's cell subset or site label indicates: bone marrow mononuclear cells depleted of CD138+ plasma/myeloma cells by negative magnetic selection. The CDR3 region reads CSAKTQGLAGINEQFF. The sequence in DNA is TGCAGTGCTAAAACCCAGGGACTAGCGGGAATCAATGAGCAGTTCTTC.